This TCR beta chain was recovered during a study of T-cell memory formation after mild COVID-19. Whole-study context: Largely donor-specific TCR clusters were found.

In this sample, this clonotype turned up a few times. TCRdb itself ran the 5' RACE reads through MiXCR, one entry per CDR3 protein. The sample includes 110,000 or so distinct CDR3 sequences, over 15% of them seen just once. Trimming removed 5 bases at V and 1 base at J, with 15 bases between. The germline gives CDR1 SGHRS, CDR2 YFSETQ. CDR3 length: 15 amino acids. V gene TRBV5-1 combines with J gene TRBJ1-1; perhaps TRBD1 as D (5 bases). The sample was PBMCs or a T cell subset sorted from them (not recorded which). The receptor was isolated from a man younger than 35 who had mild COVID-19 (a few samples of this study predate the infection). Cell type and time point are not known. This chain's CDR3 is CASRSGHNSNTEAFF. The CDR3 DNA is TGCGCCAGCAGGTCTGGACACAACTCGAACACTGAAGCTTTCTTT.